Listed below are T cell receptor beta chains from one sample, sequenced in a study of cytomegalovirus exposure and HLA in healthy donors. The data were produced by immunoSEQ multiplex PCR, yet TCRdb's version contains in-frame clones alone and is incomplete. This table holds around 130,000 clones, around 82% found once. Input material: PBMCs. The receptor set was obtained from a man between 50 and 59 years old in good health and CMV-seronegative. Both conserved end residues are part of each CDR3.

CASSFQGIKASYEQYF,TRBV5-4
CASSSPGGTQYF,TRBV5-6
CASSPRDRGIPSTDTQYF,TRBV7-9
CSVEGTLAGGYNEQFF,TRBV29-1
CASSPRGVSYNEQFF,TRBV9
CASSLARGEQYF,TRBV11-2
CASRAQGAGIHEQYF,TRBV10-1
CASSFVPGQSGYTF,TRBV5-1
CASSSGQAKYF,TRBV6-6
CASRKGITEAFF,TRBV25-1
CASSLLTGTGASGANVLTF,TRBV7-9
CASWGGDETQYF,TRBV19
CASSLSRQTYGYTF,TRBV28
CASSRTPGYEAFF,TRBV7-9
CASSRTSGTYNEQFF,TRBV5-1
CASSPTGESGYEQYF,TRBV18
CASSSGLAGLDEQFF,TRBV5-1
CASRRTGGIQYF,TRBV6-5
CASSSLAGSASGQFF,TRBV5-1
CASSRSAVNTEAFF,TRBV27
CASSALADTGELFF,TRBV10-1
CASQGQSEHYGYTF,TRBV28
CASSSPGQSGKNIQYF,TRBV6-5
CASSFGGVVEQYF,TRBV7-9
CAISEGGRGSYEQYF,TRBV10-3
CASSLGRYRGTTYEQYF,TRBV5-1
CASKNRDSNQPQHF,TRBV2
CASSPIESSGANVLTF,TRBV5-1
CASSLGQAEVNGYTF,TRBV7-9
CASSLDSSGNTIYF,TRBV18
CSVTGGAGNTIYF,TRBV29-1
CASSLRGLAVPGGQETQYF,TRBV7-2
CASSDYRGLATSIQYF,TRBV6-1
CASSLGPSYEQYF,TRBV27
CSASQGYEQYF,TRBV20-1
CASSVAGETQYF,TRBV25-1
CSASPRGSGETQYF,TRBV29-1
CAGGTAPYEQYF,TRBV10-3
CASSVEQGATEAFF,TRBV9
CASRRRQGVGADQLVEQFF,TRBV7-2
CASSLGRTTYEQYF,TRBV5-6
CASSGLYYGYTF,TRBV5-8
CASSITGGNQPQHF,TRBV10-2